The clone carrying this T cell receptor beta chain was counted once. Germline V gene lookup returns CDR1 SGHTA and CDR2 FQGNSA. The CDR3 covers 14 residues. With V trimmed by 5 bases and J by 13 bases, 11 bases remained unmatched. Assay: immunoSEQ multiplex PCR; the TCRdb copy retains only in-frame clones and omits some. The profile covers some 28,000 clones, with roughly 89% appearing a single time and about 0.61% taken by the ten largest. This sample is drawn from a study of T cell changes during pregnancy in multiple sclerosis. The sequence derives from a female donor in good health, enrolled as a control in a pregnancy study. The chain has TRBV7-2 and TRBJ1-6, with 7 positions matching TRBD1. Source: CD4+ T cells from peripheral blood mononuclear cells, taken in the first trimester of pregnancy. This chain's CDR3 is CASSQGQWGGPLHF. CDR3 nucleotides: TGTGCCAGCAGCCAGGGACAGTGGGGTGGGCCCCTCCACTTT. Full variable domain (remainder filled in from reference TRBV7-2 and TRBJ1-6): GAGVSQSPSNKVTEKGKDVELRCDPISGHTALYWYRQSLGQGLEFLIYFQGNSAPDKSGLPSDRFSAERTGGSVSTLTIQRTQQEDSAVYLCASSQGQWGGPLHFGNGTRLTVT.